Each of the 11 T cell receptor beta chains below was sequenced from the same sample in a study of neurological immune-mediated disorders. From the 5' RACE reads, TCRdb called clonotypes with MiXCR, one entry per CDR3 protein. The sample lists about 66,000 distinct CDR3 sequences; 3.9% were seen once. Sequenced material: PBMCs. These receptors were obtained from a man younger than 45 with multiple sclerosis.

This clonotype appeared many times. The V and J genes are TRBV6-2 or TRBV6-3 and TRBJ1-1; D possibly corresponds to TRBD1 (5 bases). The CDR3 is made up of 14 amino acids. Trimming removed 3 bases from V and 2 bases from J, with 10 bases in between. Germline CDR1 reads MNHEY; CDR2 reads SVGEGT. The CDR3 loop reads CASSYEGTNTEAFF. For the CDR3, the DNA is TGTGCCAGCAGTTATGAGGGGACTAACACTGAAGCTTTCTTT.

This clonotype was seen a handful of times. The genes are TRBV20-1 and TRBJ2-4, with D uncertain. Germline CDR1 is DFQATT and CDR2 is SNEGSKA (reference sequence). The CDR3 has 13 residues. V lost 5 bases and J lost 7, with 15 bases in between. The CDR3, as DNA: TGCAGTGCTCCCGGGTCTTTTAGGAACATTCAGTACTTC. Residues: CSAPGSFRNIQYF.

This clonotype occurred many times. The chain combines TRBV6-5 with TRBJ2-3; TRBD1 matches at 7 bases. Germline CDR1 is MNHEY and CDR2 is SVGAGI. This CDR3 is 14 amino acids long. Germline trimming cut 6 bases from V and 2 bases from J; bases unmatched to any gene: 5. CDR3 sequence reads: CASRHRGPTDTQYF. As DNA, the CDR3 is TGTGCCAGCAGACACAGGGGACCCACAGATACGCAGTATTTT.

This clonotype was found many times. The rearrangement uses TRBV7-8 and TRBJ1-1; 7 bases agree with TRBD1. Losses at the gene ends were 1 base for V and 5 bases for J; bases not matched to a gene: 4. Germline CDR1 SGHVS, CDR2 FQNEAQ. The CDR3 has 14 residues. The CDR3 DNA reads as TGTGCCAGCAGCTTAGGGTCAGGGGGAACTGAAGCTTTCTTT. The encoded protein is CASSLGSGGTEAFF.

This clonotype was seen many times. The rearrangement joins TRBV25-1 to TRBJ2-1; D is ambiguous. The V and J ends lost 1 base and 8 bases respectively, with 9 bases between them. The germline gives CDR1 MGHDK, CDR2 SYGVNS. This CDR3 has 13 residues. This CDR3 reads CASSESFGDEQFF. The CDR3 DNA reads as TGTGCCAGCAGTGAATCTTTTGGGGATGAGCAGTTCTTC.

This clonotype has a count of ten or more. Here the CDR3 reads CASSQDPATQYF. The CDR3 coding sequence is TGCGCCAGCAGCCAAGATCCCGCTACGCAGTATTTT. V is TRBV4-1 and J is TRBJ2-3; D not resolved. V dropped 0 bases and J dropped 8 bases, with 6 bases sitting between them. This CDR3 comprises 12 residues. Germline V CDR1 and CDR2: MGHRA, YSYEKL.

This clonotype was seen at least ten times. The chain carries TRBV10-3 and TRBJ2-1; D is perhaps TRBD2 (5 bases). Germline V gene sequence: CDR1 ENHRY, CDR2 SYGVKD. The CDR3 has 10 amino acids. Trimming took 11 bases from V and 9 from J, leaving 11 bases between them. As DNA, the CDR3 is TGTGCCGGAGGCTCCGTTGAGCAGTTCTTC. Its translation is CAGGSVEQFF.

The rearrangement links TRBV4-3 to TRBJ2-6; D gene ambiguous. This CDR3 has 15 residues. Trimming removed 0 bases at V and 4 bases at J, with 7 bases between. The germline V gene has CDR1 LGHNA and CDR2 YSLEER. CDR3 nucleotide sequence: TGCGCCAGCAGCCAAGATTTCACCGGGGCCAACGTCCTGACTTTC. Encoded protein: CASSQDFTGANVLTF.

This clonotype appeared many times. This chain connects TRBV29-1 to TRBJ1-1, with no clear D. V was cut by 2 bases and J by 3 bases, with 7 bases left in between. Germline V gene sequence: CDR1 SQVTM, CDR2 ANQGSEA. CDR3 size: 12 residues. The CDR3 is CSVENSDTEAFF. The CDR3 DNA reads TGCAGCGTTGAAAACAGTGACACTGAAGCTTTCTTT. The whole variable domain, filled in from reference TRBV29-1 and TRBJ1-1, reads SAVISQKPSRDICQRGTSLTIQCQVDSQVTMMFWYRQQPGQSLTLIATANQGSEATYESGFVIDKFPISRPNLTFSTLTVSNMSPEDSSIYLCSVENSDTEAFFGQGTRLTVV.

This clonotype was observed many times. V is TRBV29-1 and J is TRBJ2-3; tentatively, D is TRBD1 (5 bases). CDR1 is SQVTM, CDR2 ANQGSEA, per germline. Trimming took 1 base from V and 15 from J, leaving 20 bases between them. This CDR3 has 13 amino acids. CDR3 DNA: TGCAGCGTTGAAGGACCTCAGGGAACCGTTTCATATTTT. Its translation: CSVEGPQGTVSYF.

This clonotype has at least ten counts. The chain combines TRBV4-3 with TRBJ2-3; no clear D gene. V was pared by 7 bases and J by 4 bases, with 15 bases between. The germline V gene has CDR1 LGHNA and CDR2 YSLEER. The CDR3 extends over 14 amino acids. CDR3 DNA sequence: TGCGCCAGCACCACGATTTATGGGGCAGATACGCAGTATTTT. It translates to CASTTIYGADTQYF.